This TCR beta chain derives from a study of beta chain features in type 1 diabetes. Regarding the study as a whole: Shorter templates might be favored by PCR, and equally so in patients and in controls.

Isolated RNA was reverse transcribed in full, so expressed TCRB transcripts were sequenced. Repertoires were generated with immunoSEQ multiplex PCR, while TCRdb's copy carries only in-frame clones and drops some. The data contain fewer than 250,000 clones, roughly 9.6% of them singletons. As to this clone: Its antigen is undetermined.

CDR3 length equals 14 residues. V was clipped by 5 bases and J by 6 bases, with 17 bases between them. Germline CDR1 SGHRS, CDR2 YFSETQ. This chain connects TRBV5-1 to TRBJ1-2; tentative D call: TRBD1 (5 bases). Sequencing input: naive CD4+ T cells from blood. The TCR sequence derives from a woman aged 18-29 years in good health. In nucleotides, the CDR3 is TGCGCCAGCAGTACGGGGGGAGTTACACATGGCTACACCTTC. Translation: CASSTGGVTHGYTF.